The TCR beta chain described here comes from a study of cytomegalovirus exposure and HLA in healthy donors. In the PCR, 60 Vbeta and 13 Jbeta primers were used. Data came from immunoSEQ multiplex PCR; TCRdb stores just in-frame clones and leaves some out. This sample has some 100,000 clones, with around 76% found just once. Study-level findings and limits: TCR beta V segments were, for the most part, productive about 87% or about 30% of the time in an earlier analysis. In a later analysis, V- and J-gene trimming of beta chains associated with a DCLRE1C missense variant, replicated independently. The study had only CMV serostatus as immune exposure information. Researchers reportedly found TCR beta sequences accurately predicted most subjects' HLA-A and HLA-B alleles.

CDR3 length: 17 residues. The germline CDR1 and CDR2 sequences are SEHNR and FQNEAQ (reference sequence). On this clone itself: Its antigen remains unknown. A read error may account for a junction end that differs from germline.

The sample consisted of PBMCs. This TCR was recovered from a woman aged 45-65 years in good health and CMV-seropositive. The chain combines TRBV7-9 with TRBJ1-1, with 10 bases fitting TRBD1. The CDR3 region has the DNA TGTTCCAGCAGCTTATTATCCCTCCGGGACAGGGGAACTGAAGCTTTCTTT. Protein product: CSSSLLSLRDRGTEAFF.